These 6 T cell receptor beta chains originate from one sample sequenced in a study of metastatic and nonmetastatic thyroid tumors. All patients were treatment-naive before thyroid surgery. TCRdb re-analyzed the PCR reads through MiXCR. The data show over 45,000 clones, approximately 24% seen once. The sequencing input was blood. The receptors here all came from a male donor with papillary thyroid cancer or a benign thyroid nodule (not recorded which). Some clones in this sample may be carry-over from other donors' samples.

This clone was observed a handful of times. The rearrangement links TRBV19 to TRBJ2-1, with D perhaps TRBD1 or TRBD2 (5 bases each). V lost 10 bases, J lost 9 bases, and 19 bases lay in between. Germline CDR1 is LNHDA and CDR2 is SQIVND (reference sequence). CDR3 length equals 13 residues. In DNA, the CDR3 is TGTGCCACAAATTGTGGCGGGCAGGGTGAGCAGTTCTTC. Its translation is CATNCGGQGEQFF.

There are many counts of this clone. V usage is TRBV12-3 or TRBV12-4 and J usage is TRBJ2-3; 16 bases match TRBD2. J lost 4 bases, V lost 5 bases, and 9 bases had no gene match. This CDR3 is built from 18 residues. CDR3 bases: TGTGCCAGCAGTGGACTGCCGGGACTAGCGGGAGGGTCAGATACGCAGTATTTT. The encoded protein is CASSGLPGLAGGSDTQYF.

V is TRBV27 and J is TRBJ2-1; a weak D match, TRBD2 (6 bases). The CDR3 runs 15 residues. Germline V gene lookup returns CDR1 MNHEY and CDR2 SMNVEV (reference sequence). V lost 2 bases, J lost 4 bases, and 12 bases lay in between. Here the CDR3 DNA reads TGTGCCAGCAGTTTACTGGCGGGGACTTACAATGAGCAGTTCTTC. Translated: CASSLLAGTYNEQFF.

Ten or more counts support this clone. The chain employs TRBV9 and TRBJ1-6; no definite D call. The V end was cut by 3 bases, the J end by 7 bases, with 8 bases between. From germline, CDR1 is SGDLS and CDR2 YYNGEE. The CDR3 length is 13 residues. Written as DNA, the CDR3 is TGTGCCAGCAGCGCGCGCCCCAATTCACCCCTCCACTTT. As protein: CASSARPNSPLHF.

In its sample, this clone was seen many times. This chain uses TRBV7-3 with TRBJ2-1; a possible D gene is TRBD1 (5 bases). The CDR3 has 15 amino acids. The germline V and J ends were trimmed by 3 bases and 4 bases, with 13 bases remaining between them. CDR1 is SGHTA and CDR2 is FQGTGA in the germline V gene. Written as DNA, the CDR3 is TGTGCCAGCAGCTTGGTAGCAGGGAAATACAATGAGCAGTTCTTC. It specifies CASSLVAGKYNEQFF.

V is TRBV6-1 and J is TRBJ1-4; TRBD1 might be the D (5 bases). Trimming took off 3 bases at V and 1 base at J, with 9 bases between the two ends. In germline, CDR1 is MNHNS, CDR2 SASEGT. The CDR3 has 15 residues. CDR3 region: CASSDLGGTNEKLFF. The CDR3 bases are TGTGCCAGCAGTGACCTCGGGGGAACTAATGAAAAACTGTTTTTT.